Presented here are 23 T cell receptor beta chains from one specimen sequenced in a study of CD8 T cells in ankylosing spondylitis. Their antigen targets remain unknown. The study, taken as a whole, reports: There was a TCR beta motif, made of fewer than 10 highly homologous variants, that appeared characteristic of ankylosing spondylitis blood.

Using its own MiXCR run on the 5' RACE reads, TCRdb lists one record per CDR3 protein. Among approximately 140,000 distinct CDR3 sequences listed, 17% were seen once. The sample taken for sequencing was blood, either unsorted or a sorted T cell fraction (not recorded which). The receptors originated from a male donor with ankylosing spondylitis.

This clonotype was found many times. The V gene is TRBV2, the J gene TRBJ1-5; TRBD1 might be the D (6 bases). Germline V gives CDR1 SNHLY, CDR2 FYNNEI. This CDR3 spans 14 amino acids. The ends were cut back, 6 bases at V and 3 bases at J, with 12 bases in the middle. CDR3 DNA: TGTGCCAGCAGCTATGGACAGTCCAATCAGCCCCAGCATTTT. This translates into CASSYGQSNQPQHF.

V is TRBV25-1 and J is TRBJ2-1, with a tentative D call TRBD2 (6 bases). CDR1 and CDR2 (germline): MGHDK, SYGVNS. The CDR3 has 13 residues. V lost 6 bases, J lost 6 bases, and 12 bases lay in between. CDR3 loop: CASSRDFPNEQFF. The CDR3 DNA sequence: TGTGCCAGCAGCAGGGACTTCCCCAATGAGCAGTTCTTC.

The rearrangement joins TRBV7-9 to TRBJ1-1; D uncertain. Between the trimmed V and J ends, which lost 7 bases and 4 bases, there was a span of 7 bases. CDR3 length: 11 amino acids. The V gene's germline CDR1 is SEHNR and CDR2 FQNEAQ (reference sequence). The CDR3 here is CASIEGTEAFF. The CDR3 DNA reads as TGTGCCAGCATTGAGGGCACTGAAGCTTTCTTT.

The chain combines TRBV7-8 with TRBJ2-5; D tentatively reads TRBD1 or TRBD2 (6 bases each). Looked up from germline, CDR1 is SGHVS and CDR2 is FQNEAQ. The ends were cut back, 4 bases at V and 4 bases at J, with 19 bases in the middle. The CDR3 is made up of 16 amino acids. CDR3 loop: CASSYWGREISETQYF. The DNA for the CDR3 is TGTGCCAGCAGCTATTGGGGGCGGGAAATCTCAGAGACCCAGTACTTC.

This clonotype came up many times. The rearrangement joins TRBV14 to TRBJ2-1; D is uncertain. Per the germline V gene, CDR1 is SGHDN and CDR2 is FVKESK. V was pared by 0 bases and J by 0 bases, with 6 bases between. There are 15 residues in the CDR3. The CDR3 loop is CASSQDLSSYNEQFF. The CDR3 coding sequence is TGTGCCAGCAGCCAAGACCTGAGCTCCTACAATGAGCAGTTCTTC.

The CDR3, as DNA: TGCGCCAGCAGTGAGGGGGTTACAGAGACCCAGTACTTC. Encoded protein: CASSEGVTETQYF. J is TRBJ2-5 and V is TRBV10-2; D uncertain. The CDR3 totals 13 residues. The germline V gene encodes CDR1 WSHSY and CDR2 SAAADI. V gave up 2 bases and J gave up 4 bases, with 8 bases separating them.

This clonotype was seen more than once but under ten times. The J gene is TRBJ2-1, the V gene TRBV7-9; D remains unclear. CDR1 is SEHNR and CDR2 is FQNEAQ in the germline V gene (reference sequence). Trimming took off 5 bases at V and 5 bases at J, with 13 bases between the two ends. The CDR3 has 14 amino acids. The CDR3: CASSTVAEDNEQFF. CDR3 DNA: TGTGCCAGCAGCACAGTGGCAGAAGACAATGAGCAGTTCTTC.

The V and J genes are TRBV4-1 and TRBJ1-6; D uncertain. The CDR3 is 14 amino acids. Deletions cut 0 bases from V and 13 bases from J, with 13 bases between. Germline CDR1 and CDR2: MGHRA and YSYEKL. The CDR3 loop is CASSQEGPPGPLHF. The CDR3, as DNA: TGCGCCAGCAGCCAAGAAGGCCCTCCGGGGCCCCTCCACTTT.

This chain joins TRBV5-1 and TRBJ2-7, with TRBD2 matching 7 bases. CDR3 length: 15 amino acids. The V gene's germline CDR1 is SGHRS and CDR2 YFSETQ. Trimming at V came to 0 bases and at J to 2 bases, leaving 5 bases not matched to a gene. The CDR3 DNA is TGCGCCAGCAGCTTGGCACGGGGGGTCCCCTACGAGCAGTACTTC. Its protein is CASSLARGVPYEQYF.

This clonotype was detected a few times. CDR3 protein: CASSQADLPAIYEQYF. The CDR3, as DNA: TGCGCCAGCAGCCAAGCGGACCTTCCCGCGATCTACGAGCAGTACTTC. The chain combines TRBV4-1 with TRBJ2-7; D gene uncertain. V was clipped by 1 base and J by 3 bases, with 16 bases between them. Germline V gene data show CDR1 as MGHRA and CDR2 as YSYEKL. The CDR3 contains 16 residues.

This clonotype was seen a few times. V is TRBV9 and J is TRBJ2-2; D is possibly TRBD1 or TRBD2 (5 bases each). The germline V and J ends were trimmed by 9 bases and 1 base, with 22 bases remaining between them. Germline lookup yields CDR1 SGDLS and CDR2 YYNGEE. The CDR3 length is 17 residues. DNA for the CDR3: TGTGCCACCTACCCTCGGGAAGGGGCCCTGAACACCGGGGAGCTGTTTTTT. This encodes CATYPREGALNTGELFF.

This clonotype showed up many times. The V call is TRBV28, the J call TRBJ2-1, with D perhaps matching TRBD1 or TRBD2 (5 bases each). CDR1 is MDHEN and CDR2 is SYDVKM in the germline V gene. Trimming stripped 6 bases from V and 0 bases from J, with 21 bases between. This CDR3 has 18 residues. The CDR3 coding sequence is TGTGCCAGCAGACCCGGGGTGGGGCGGGCGAGCTCCTACAATGAGCAGTTCTTC. It is translated as CASRPGVGRASSYNEQFF.

The gene calls are TRBV4-3 and TRBJ2-1; 7 bases line up with TRBD1. Germline trimming cut 1 base from V and 5 bases from J; bases unmatched to any gene: 5. This CDR3 contains 15 residues. Germline values: CDR1 LGHNA, CDR2 YSLEER. DNA for the CDR3: TGCGCCAGCAGCCAAGTGGGACAGCTAGACAATGAGCAGTTCTTC. This translates into CASSQVGQLDNEQFF.

This chain links TRBV27 with TRBJ2-7; 11 bases align to TRBD2. With V trimmed by 6 bases and J by 0 bases, 4 bases remained unmatched. CDR1 MNHEY and CDR2 SMNVEV come from the germline V gene (reference sequence). The CDR3 is 15 amino acids. The CDR3 coding sequence is TGTGCCAGCAGATTAGCGGGAGGGAGCTCCTACGAGCAGTACTTC. Translating it yields CASRLAGGSSYEQYF.

This clonotype was counted between two and nine times. This chain uses TRBV19 with TRBJ2-3, with D perhaps matching TRBD1 (7 bases). This CDR3 region has 13 residues. Trimming stripped 4 bases from V and 4 bases from J, with 9 bases between. Germline CDR1 LNHDA, CDR2 SQIVND (reference sequence). CDR3 coding DNA: TGTGCCAGTAGTACAGGGGGGTCAGATACGCAGTATTTT. Translating gives CASSTGGSDTQYF.

Only a few counts were recorded for this clonotype. The chain recombines TRBV6-5 with TRBJ1-2; no clear D. This CDR3 contains 16 residues. Trimming cost V 2 bases and J 3 bases, with 16 bases left between them. Germline V gives CDR1 MNHEY, CDR2 SVGAGI. CDR3 residues: CASSYPPTGEDYGYTF. CDR3 bases: TGTGCCAGCAGTTACCCCCCGACCGGGGAGGACTATGGCTACACCTTC.

This clonotype was counted ten times or more. This chain links TRBV29-1 with TRBJ2-3; D gene ambiguous. Per germline, CDR1 SQVTM and CDR2 ANQGSEA. V was clipped by 4 bases and J by 2 bases, with 10 bases between them. The CDR3 is made up of 13 amino acids. The CDR3 DNA reads as TGCAGCGTTGTTTGGTCTATCACAGATACGCAGTATTTT. Protein product: CSVVWSITDTQYF.

V usage is TRBV5-6 and J usage is TRBJ2-7; maybe TRBD1 (6 bases). V was pared by 1 base and J by 6 bases, with 17 bases between. This CDR3 region has 15 residues. Germline V lookup: CDR1 SGHDT, CDR2 YYEEEE. CDR3 in DNA: TGTGCCAGCAGCTTGTCGGCAGGGGTATGGGGCGAGCAGTACTTC. This gives the protein CASSLSAGVWGEQYF.

CDR3 coding DNA: TGCGCCAGCAGCCAAGTACAGGACAGCACCTACGAGCAGTACTTC. Its protein product is CASSQVQDSTYEQYF. The rearrangement links TRBV4-1 to TRBJ2-7; D may be TRBD1 (6 bases). The CDR3 consists of 15 residues. The ends were cut back, 1 base at V and 2 bases at J, with 12 bases in the middle. Germline values: CDR1 MGHRA, CDR2 YSYEKL.

This clonotype was found a few times. The rearrangement links TRBV15 to TRBJ2-7, with D perhaps matching TRBD1 (5 bases). The CDR3 runs 13 residues. Germline V CDR1 and CDR2: LNHNV, YYDKDF (reference sequence). V was cut by 1 base and J by 5 bases, with 9 bases left in between. The CDR3 spells CATSRVRVNEQYF. For the CDR3, the DNA is TGTGCCACCAGCAGAGTCAGGGTCAACGAGCAGTACTTC.

This sequence joins TRBV4-1 and TRBJ1-4; a weak D match, TRBD1 (5 bases). The V gene's germline CDR1 is MGHRA and CDR2 YSYEKL. The CDR3 has 16 residues. The V end lost 0 bases, the J end lost 4 bases, and 12 bases lay between the germline ends. The CDR3 here is CASSQDPAGNNEKLFF. The CDR3 DNA reads as TGCGCCAGCAGCCAAGATCCCGCAGGGAATAATGAAAAACTGTTTTTT.

The chain employs TRBV27 and TRBJ2-6; D not resolved. The germline CDR1 and CDR2 sequences are MNHEY and SMNVEV (reference sequence). This CDR3 spans 21 amino acids. V lost 3 bases and J 0 bases, leaving 24 bases between the germline ends. The CDR3 region has the DNA TGTGCCAGCAGTTTTTCCCCTATACTCACCCGAGCCAGCTCTGGGGCCAACGTCCTGACTTTC. Its protein product is CASSFSPILTRASSGANVLTF.

This sequence joins TRBV11-1 and TRBJ2-7; tentatively, D is TRBD1 (5 bases). The length of the CDR3 is 14 residues. The germline V gene has CDR1 SGHAT and CDR2 FQDESV (reference sequence). The germline V and J ends were trimmed by 1 base and 2 bases, with 9 bases remaining between them. The CDR3 DNA sequence: TGTGCCAGCAGCTTAGACAGGCCCCCCTACGAGCAGTACTTC. Amino acids: CASSLDRPPYEQYF.